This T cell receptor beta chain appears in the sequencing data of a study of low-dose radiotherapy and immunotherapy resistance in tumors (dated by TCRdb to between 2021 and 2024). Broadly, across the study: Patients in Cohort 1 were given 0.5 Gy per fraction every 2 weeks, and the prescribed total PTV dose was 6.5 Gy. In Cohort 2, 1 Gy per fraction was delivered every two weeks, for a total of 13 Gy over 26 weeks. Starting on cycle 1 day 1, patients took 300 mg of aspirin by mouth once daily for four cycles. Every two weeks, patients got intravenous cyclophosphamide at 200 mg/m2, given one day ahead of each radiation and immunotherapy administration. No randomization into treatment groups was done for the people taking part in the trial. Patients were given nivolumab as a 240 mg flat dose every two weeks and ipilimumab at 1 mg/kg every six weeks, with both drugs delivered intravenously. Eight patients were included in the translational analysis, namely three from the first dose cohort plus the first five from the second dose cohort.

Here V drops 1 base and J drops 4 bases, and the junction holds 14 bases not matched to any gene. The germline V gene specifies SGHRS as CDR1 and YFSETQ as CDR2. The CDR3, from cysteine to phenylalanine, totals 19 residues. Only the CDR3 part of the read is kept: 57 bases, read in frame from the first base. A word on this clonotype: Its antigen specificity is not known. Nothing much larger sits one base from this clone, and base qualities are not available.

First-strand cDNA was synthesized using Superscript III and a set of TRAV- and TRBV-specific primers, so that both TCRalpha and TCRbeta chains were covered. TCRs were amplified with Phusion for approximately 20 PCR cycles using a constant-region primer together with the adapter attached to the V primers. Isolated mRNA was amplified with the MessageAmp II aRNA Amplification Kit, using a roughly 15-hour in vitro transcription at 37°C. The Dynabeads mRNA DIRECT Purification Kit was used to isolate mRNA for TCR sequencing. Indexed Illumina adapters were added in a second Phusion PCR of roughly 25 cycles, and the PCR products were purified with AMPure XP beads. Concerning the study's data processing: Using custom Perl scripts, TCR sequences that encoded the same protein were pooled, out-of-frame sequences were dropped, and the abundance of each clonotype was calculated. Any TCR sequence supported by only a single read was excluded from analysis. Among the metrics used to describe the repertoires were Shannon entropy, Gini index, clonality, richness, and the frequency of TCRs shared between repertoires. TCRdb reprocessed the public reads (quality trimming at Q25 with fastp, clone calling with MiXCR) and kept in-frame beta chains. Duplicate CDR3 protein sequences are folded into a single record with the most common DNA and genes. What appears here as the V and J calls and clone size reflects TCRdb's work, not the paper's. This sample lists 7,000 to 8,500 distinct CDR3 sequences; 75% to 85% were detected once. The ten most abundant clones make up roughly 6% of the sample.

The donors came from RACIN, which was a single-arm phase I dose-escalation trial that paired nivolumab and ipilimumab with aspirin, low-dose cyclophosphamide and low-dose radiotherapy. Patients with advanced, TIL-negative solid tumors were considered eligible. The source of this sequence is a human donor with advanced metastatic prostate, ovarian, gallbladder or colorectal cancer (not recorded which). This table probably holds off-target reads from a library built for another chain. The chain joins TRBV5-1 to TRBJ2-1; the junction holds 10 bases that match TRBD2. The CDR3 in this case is CASSLSGSGGPTSYNEQFF. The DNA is TGCGCCAGCAGCTTGAGTGGTAGCGGGGGGCCTACGAGTTACAATGAGCAGTTCTTC.